The T cell receptor (beta chain) described here comes from a study of Ad26.COV2.S vaccination and SARS-CoV-2 variants. Study overall: The donor belonged to the COV1001 Ad26.COV2.S trial arm. The study gave Ad26.COV2.S intramuscularly, once or twice 56 days apart.

CDR1 is SGHDN and CDR2 is FVKESK in the germline V gene. The V gene end was trimmed by 4 bases and the J gene end by 1 base; junction bases not matched to a gene: 9. This CDR3 comprises 17 residues. Sequencing was performed with immunoSEQ multiplex PCR; in TCRdb, only in-frame clones are kept and a portion is missing. Altogether around 400,000 clones are present, about 89% being singletons, with the ten largest covering around 2%. Treatment defined: around 19 received Ad26.COV2.S at low or high dose, single or two shots; several received placebo; per-sample allocation not given. Day 63 after the first vaccine or placebo injection was the time point for sampling.

The sequence was obtained from a person aged 18-60 years who received the Ad26.COV2.S COVID-19 vaccine or a placebo. This specimen was peripheral blood, taken in a trial of Ad26.COV2.S vaccine versus placebo. The rearrangement links TRBV14 to TRBJ2-7; 11 bases align to TRBD1. The CDR3 loop is CASSLRARDRGSYEQYF. CDR3 sequence (DNA): TGTGCCAGCAGCCTCAGAGCTCGGGACAGGGGGTCCTACGAGCAGTACTTC. Full variable domain (remainder filled in from reference TRBV14 and TRBJ2-7): EAGVTQFPSHSVIEKGQTVTLRCDPISGHDNLYWYRRVMGKEIKFLLHFVKESKQDESGMPNNRFLAERTGGTYSTLKVQPAELEDSGVYFCASSLRARDRGSYEQYFGPGTRLTVT.